Presented here are 11 T cell receptor beta chains from one specimen sequenced in a study of blood T cell repertoires in COVID-19. Profiling relied on immunoSEQ multiplex PCR, and the TCRdb table lists in-frame clones only, not all of them. Among about 6,600 clones, 80% to 90% were seen once, and the ten largest hold about 4.1%. Sequenced: peripheral blood. These receptors were taken from a man older than 75 with active COVID-19.

The V and J genes are TRBV2 and TRBJ1-5, with 7 bases aligning to TRBD1. Germline CDR1 reads SNHLY; CDR2 reads FYNNEI. The CDR3 length is 13 residues. J gave up 3 bases and V 11 bases, and 7 bases lay outside the gene matches. The CDR3 DNA reads as TGTGCCGGGCAGGGGGATAACAATCAGCCCCAGCATTTT. Translation gives CAGQGDNNQPQHF.

V usage is TRBV19 and J usage is TRBJ2-3; D not resolved. The CDR3 runs to 14 residues. V was pared by 3 bases and J by 2 bases, with 9 bases between. CDR1 is LNHDA, CDR2 SQIVND, per germline (reference sequence). DNA of the CDR3: TGTGCCAGTAGTATCAATACAAACACAGATACGCAGTATTTT. Translation: CASSINTNTDTQYF.

The gene calls are TRBV14 and TRBJ1-2; a weak D match, TRBD1 (5 bases). There are 16 residues in the CDR3. V was cut by 3 bases and J by 7 bases, with 21 bases left in between. In germline, CDR1 is SGHDN, CDR2 FVKESK. CDR3 bases: TGTGCCAGCAGCCAGTCGTCAGGACAAGGCTTTGGTGGCTACACCTTC. Translation: CASSQSSGQGFGGYTF.

The rearrangement uses TRBV11-2 and TRBJ2-1; no clear D. This CDR3 region has 16 residues. V dropped 5 bases and J dropped 4 bases, with 18 bases sitting between them. Germline CDR1 reads SGHAT; CDR2 reads FQNNGV. The DNA of the CDR3 is TGTGCCAGCAGCCCCCCGAGGTTTCGGAAATACAATGAGCAGTTCTTC. As protein: CASSPPRFRKYNEQFF.

The chain recombines TRBV6-4 with TRBJ1-1, with 8 bases matching TRBD1. CDR1 MRHNA and CDR2 SNTAGT come from the germline V gene. J lost 1 base, V lost 6 bases, and 4 bases had no gene match. The CDR3 covers 14 residues. CDR3 nucleotide sequence: TGTGCCAGCAGGAAGACAGGGGCGAACACTGAAGCTTTCTTT. The encoded protein is CASRKTGANTEAFF.

The chain uses TRBV7-9 and TRBJ2-1; TRBD2 is a possible D gene (5 bases). Germline lookup yields CDR1 SEHNR and CDR2 FQNEAQ (reference sequence). The CDR3 sequence is 15 residues long. V lost 5 bases and J 4 bases, leaving 15 bases between the germline ends. The CDR3 coding sequence is TGTGCCAGCAGCCTACTAGGGAGAGGTTACAATGAGCAGTTCTTC. It specifies CASSLLGRGYNEQFF.

The rearrangement links TRBV11-3 to TRBJ2-7; 13 nucleotides match TRBD2. Unmatched junction bases numbered 1, after V lost 5 bases and J lost 6 bases. Germline V lookup: CDR1 SGHNT, CDR2 YENEEA. The CDR3 has 13 amino acids. The CDR3 sequence: CASSRLAGGEQYF. DNA for the CDR3: TGTGCCAGCAGCAGACTAGCGGGAGGCGAGCAGTACTTC.

V and J are TRBV5-5 and TRBJ1-3; possibly TRBD1 for D (5 bases). CDR1 SGHKS and CDR2 YYEKEE come from the germline V gene (reference sequence). The V and J ends lost 6 bases and 2 bases respectively, with 6 bases between them. The CDR3 runs to 12 residues. CDR3 amino acids: CASTGTGNTIYF. The CDR3 DNA reads as TGTGCCAGCACAGGGACTGGAAACACCATATATTTT.

This clone was found once. This chain joins TRBV30 and TRBJ1-4; D call uncertain. The CDR3 length is 17 residues. Trimming shortened V by 3 bases and J by 8 bases, and 25 bases separated the two germline ends. Germline lookup yields CDR1 GTSNPN and CDR2 SVGIG (reference sequence). CDR3 amino acids: CAWRENPGGPRGEKLFF. In DNA, the CDR3 is TGTGCCTGGAGAGAGAACCCGGGAGGCCCCAGAGGGGAAAAACTGTTTTTT.

The gene calls are TRBV9 and TRBJ2-1; the match to TRBD2 covers 10 bases. In germline, CDR1 is SGDLS, CDR2 YYNGEE. After removal of 4 bases from V and 5 bases from J, the junction contained 6 bases not matched to a gene. The CDR3 has 15 residues. CDR3 protein: CASSPGLAANNEQFF. The CDR3 DNA follows: TGTGCCAGCAGCCCCGGACTAGCGGCTAACAATGAGCAGTTCTTC. The full variable domain, with the rest looked up from reference TRBV9 and TRBJ2-1, is DSGVTQTPKHLITATGQRVTLRCSPRSGDLSVYWYQQSLDQGLQFLIQYYNGEERAKGNILERFSAQQFPDLHSELNLSSLELGDSALYFCASSPGLAANNEQFFGPGTRLTVL.

The gene calls are TRBV12-3 or TRBV12-4 and TRBJ1-6; D gene ambiguous. Trimming removed 3 bases from V and 7 bases from J, with 4 bases in between. This CDR3 spans 12 amino acids. CDR3 loop: CASSFRNSPLHF. The CDR3 region has the DNA TGTGCCAGCAGTTTTAGAAATTCACCCCTCCACTTT.